The next 2 T cell receptor delta chains were all read from a single sample in a study of Vδ1+ human thymocytes. Study outcomes and limitations: Thymic TRG and TRD repertoires appeared highly polyclonal, with Gaussian CDR3 length distributions.

The template was reverse-transcribed extracted RNA. The CDR3 regions were amplified by multiplex PCR from V-gene primers to a constant-region primer. TCRdb reapplied CATT to the multiplex PCR reads. The sample lists about 58,000 delta-chain clones, about 14% seen once, with over 0.35% in the top ten. No antigen has been identified for these receptors. The source material was Vdelta1+ gamma-delta thymocytes from the thymus. The subset here: FACS-sorted CD3+ TCRalphabeta- TCRVdelta1+ TCRVdelta2- thymocytes. These receptors were obtained from a girl in the first two years of life who had congenital heart surgery.

Notes on this clone: Mismatch with germline at one junction end may stem from a read error. The chain uses TRDV1 and TRDJ1, with 9 bases lining up with TRDD2. The germline gives CDR1 TSWWSYY, CDR2 QGS. CDR3 length: 21 amino acids. DNA of the CDR3: TGTGCTCTTGGGGAACTAGCCTTCCTACGACCTGGGCGCGCCGGGGTATATAAGCTCATCTTT. Protein: CALGELAFLRPGRAGVYKLIF.

In its sample, this clone was seen a few times. This sample also contains other DNA sequences that code for the same CDR3. The rearrangement uses TRDV1 and TRDJ1; D is tentatively TRDD2 or TRDD3 (7 bases each). Germline CDR1 reads TSWWSYY; CDR2 reads QGS. Between the trimmed V and J ends, which lost 3 bases and 4 bases, there was a span of 21 bases. The CDR3 extends over 17 amino acids. CDR3 bases: TGTGCTCTTGGGGACCTTCCTGGGCTGGGGGTAAACGATAAACTCATCTTT. It encodes CALGDLPGLGVNDKLIF.